Listed here are 10 T cell receptor beta chains from one sample, sequenced in a study of shared clonotypes between healthy human individuals. The table came from immunoSEQ multiplex PCR; TCRdb's copy has only in-frame clones and leaves some out. The sample carries millions of clones, over 85% recorded once. Sequencing was done on a sample of naive CD4+ T cells sorted from blood. Subset given: CD45RA+ positively selected. Receptors originate from a man aged 18-30 years in good health.

The chain uses TRBV4-1 and TRBJ2-5, with TRBD2 identical over 7 bases. The J call may be faulty, since TRBJ2-7 better matches the DNA end. This CDR3 region has 17 residues. Germline V gene lookup returns CDR1 MGHRA and CDR2 YSYEKL. The CDR3, as DNA: TGCGCCAGCAGCCAAGAGATAGTCAGGACTAGACACTACGAGCAGTACTTC. Translating gives CASSQEIVRTRHYEQYF.

The chain has TRBV6-5 and TRBJ2-1; D might be TRBD2 (6 bases). Germline V gene data show CDR1 as MNHEY and CDR2 as SVGAGI. V lost 7 bases to trimming and J lost 7 bases, with 14 bases between them. The CDR3 runs to 13 residues. CDR3 residues: CASTSPEGNEQFF. As DNA, the CDR3 is TGTGCCAGCACCTCTCCGGAGGGGAATGAGCAGTTCTTC.

The V gene is TRBV30, the J gene TRBJ2-7; D might be TRBD2 (6 bases). This CDR3 contains 12 residues. Germline CDR1 GTSNPN, CDR2 SVGIG (reference sequence). Trimming pared 1 base from V and 7 bases from J, leaving 11 bases between. This CDR3 reads CAWSGSGSEQYF. DNA of the CDR3: TGTGCCTGGAGTGGGTCCGGGAGTGAGCAGTACTTC.

In its sample, this clone was seen once. The chain links TRBV11-2 to TRBJ1-1, with 9 positions matching TRBD1. CDR1 is SGHAT, CDR2 FQNNGV, per germline. Trimming at V came to 1 base and at J to 0 bases, leaving 6 bases not matched to a gene. The CDR3 length is 17 residues. The CDR3 here is CASSLVGTGLMNTEAFF. CDR3 bases: TGTGCCAGCAGCTTAGTCGGGACAGGGCTCATGAACACTGAAGCTTTCTTT.

This chain joins TRBV9 and TRBJ2-5; 11 positions match TRBD2. Germline CDR1 reads SGDLS; CDR2 reads YYNGEE. The CDR3 extends over 15 amino acids. V shed 3 bases, J shed 1 base, and the junction held 2 bases outside the gene matches. CDR3 sequence: CASSGLAGPQETQYF. The CDR3 region has the DNA TGTGCCAGCAGCGGACTAGCGGGACCCCAAGAGACCCAGTACTTC.

On this clone: Distinct nucleotide sequences in the sample also encode this CDR3. The V call is TRBV28, the J call TRBJ1-5; TRBD1 aligns across 9 bases. Germline loops: CDR1 MDHEN, CDR2 SYDVKM. The CDR3 has 14 residues. Losses at the gene ends were 5 bases for V and 7 bases for J; bases not matched to a gene: 6. The CDR3 coding sequence is TGTGCCAGCAGTCCCGGGACAGGGTTCCAGCCCCAGCATTTT. It translates to CASSPGTGFQPQHF.

The gene calls are TRBV29-1 and TRBJ2-1; 8 positions match TRBD2. With V trimmed by 4 bases and J by 8 bases, 4 bases remained unmatched. The CDR3 is 12 amino acids. Germline-derived CDR1 and CDR2 are SQVTM and ANQGSEA. The CDR3 spells CSVVGRAYEQFF. The CDR3 nucleotides are TGCAGCGTTGTCGGGAGGGCCTATGAGCAGTTCTTC.

The chain has TRBV11-3 and TRBJ1-1; D remains ambiguous. V was cut by 6 bases and J by 2 bases, with 19 bases left in between. Germline V gene lookup returns CDR1 SGHNT and CDR2 YENEEA. The length of the CDR3 is 16 residues. The DNA for the CDR3 is TGTGCCAGCAGAAAAGAGTTCCAGACGGGAAACACTGAAGCTTTCTTT. It yields the protein CASRKEFQTGNTEAFF.

This chain uses TRBV9 with TRBJ1-3; D gene uncertain. V lost 3 bases and J 0 bases, leaving 10 bases between the germline ends. This CDR3 comprises 15 residues. Germline CDR1 is SGDLS and CDR2 is YYNGEE. The CDR3: CASSAGRTSGNTIYF. CDR3 in DNA: TGTGCCAGCAGCGCCGGACGGACCTCTGGAAACACCATATATTTT.

V gene TRBV9 combines with J gene TRBJ1-6; 8 bases are a match to TRBD1. The trim removed 4 bases at V and 10 bases at J, leaving 16 bases unmatched. Germline V gene data show CDR1 as SGDLS and CDR2 as YYNGEE. The length of the CDR3 is 17 residues. The CDR3 region has the DNA TGTGCCAGCAGCCCCCAGCCTACGGGACAGGTCGGATCACCCCTCCACTTT. It is translated as CASSPQPTGQVGSPLHF.